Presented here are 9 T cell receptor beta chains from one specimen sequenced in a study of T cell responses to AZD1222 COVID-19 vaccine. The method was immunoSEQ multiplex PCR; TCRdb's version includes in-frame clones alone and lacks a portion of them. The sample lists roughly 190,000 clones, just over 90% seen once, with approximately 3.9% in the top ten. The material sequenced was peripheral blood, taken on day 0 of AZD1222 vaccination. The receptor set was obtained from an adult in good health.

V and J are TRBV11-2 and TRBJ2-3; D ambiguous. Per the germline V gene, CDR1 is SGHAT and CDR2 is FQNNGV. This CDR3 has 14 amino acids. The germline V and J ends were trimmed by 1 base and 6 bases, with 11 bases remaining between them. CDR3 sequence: CASSLGQWQDTQYF. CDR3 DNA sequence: TGTGCCAGCAGCTTAGGTCAGTGGCAGGATACGCAGTATTTT. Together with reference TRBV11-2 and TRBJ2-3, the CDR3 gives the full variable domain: EAGVAQSPRYKIIEKRQSVAFWCNPISGHATLYWYQQILGQGPKLLIQFQNNGVVDDSQLPKDRFSAERLKGVDSTLKIQPAKLEDSAVYLCASSLGQWQDTQYFGPGTRLTVL.

Here the CDR3 reads CASSPRQGRNTGELFF. The DNA of the CDR3 is TGTGCCAGCTCACCCCGACAGGGGCGAAACACCGGGGAGCTGTTTTTT. The V call is TRBV18, the J call TRBJ2-2, with TRBD1 matching over 8 bases. In germline, CDR1 is KGHSH, CDR2 LQKENI. The CDR3 has 16 residues. The V gene end was trimmed by 3 bases and the J gene end by 2 bases; junction bases not matched to a gene: 5. Looking up the rest from reference TRBV18 and TRBJ2-2 gives the full variable domain: NAGVMQNPRHLVRRRGQEARLRCSPMKGHSHVYWYRQLPEEGLKFMVYLQKENIIDESGMPKERFSAEFPKEGPSILRIQQVVRGDSAAYFCASSPRQGRNTGELFFGEGSRLTVL.

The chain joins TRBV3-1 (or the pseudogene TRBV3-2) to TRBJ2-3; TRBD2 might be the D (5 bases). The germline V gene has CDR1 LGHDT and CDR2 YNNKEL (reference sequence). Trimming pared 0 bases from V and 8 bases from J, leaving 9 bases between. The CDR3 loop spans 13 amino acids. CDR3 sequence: CASSQDGGGTQYF. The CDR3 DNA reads TGTGCCAGCAGCCAAGATGGAGGCGGTACGCAGTATTTT.

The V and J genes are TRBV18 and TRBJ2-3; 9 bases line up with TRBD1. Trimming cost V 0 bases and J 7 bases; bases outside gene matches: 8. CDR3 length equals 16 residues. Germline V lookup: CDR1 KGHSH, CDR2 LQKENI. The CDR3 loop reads CASSPPGTGLGHTQYF. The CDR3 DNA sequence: TGTGCCAGCTCACCACCAGGGACAGGGTTGGGCCATACGCAGTATTTT.

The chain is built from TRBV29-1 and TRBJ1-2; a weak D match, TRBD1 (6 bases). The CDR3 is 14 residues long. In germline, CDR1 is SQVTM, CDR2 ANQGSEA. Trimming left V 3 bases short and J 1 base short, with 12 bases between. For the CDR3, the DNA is TGCAGCGTTGATTTGGCAGGGGATAACTATGGCTACACCTTC. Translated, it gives CSVDLAGDNYGYTF.

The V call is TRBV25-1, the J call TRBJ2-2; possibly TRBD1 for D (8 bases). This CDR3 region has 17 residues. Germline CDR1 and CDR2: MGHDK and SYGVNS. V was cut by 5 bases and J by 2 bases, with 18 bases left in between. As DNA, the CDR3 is TGTGCCAGCAGTCGGGGGGACAGGCGCCTTAACACCGGGGAGCTGTTTTTT. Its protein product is CASSRGDRRLNTGELFF.

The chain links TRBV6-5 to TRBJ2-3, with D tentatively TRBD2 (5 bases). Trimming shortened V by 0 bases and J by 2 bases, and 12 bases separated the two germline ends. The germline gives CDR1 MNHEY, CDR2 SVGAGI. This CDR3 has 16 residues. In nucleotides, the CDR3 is TGTGCCAGCAGTTACTCCCGGACTGGTGCCACAGATACGCAGTATTTT. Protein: CASSYSRTGATDTQYF.

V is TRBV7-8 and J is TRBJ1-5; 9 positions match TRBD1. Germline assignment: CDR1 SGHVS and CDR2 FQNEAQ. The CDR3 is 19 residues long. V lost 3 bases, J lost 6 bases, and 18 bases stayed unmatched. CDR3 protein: CASSFIPGQGLRGGQPQHF. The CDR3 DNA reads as TGTGCCAGCAGCTTTATACCGGGACAGGGACTACGGGGTGGTCAGCCCCAGCATTTT.

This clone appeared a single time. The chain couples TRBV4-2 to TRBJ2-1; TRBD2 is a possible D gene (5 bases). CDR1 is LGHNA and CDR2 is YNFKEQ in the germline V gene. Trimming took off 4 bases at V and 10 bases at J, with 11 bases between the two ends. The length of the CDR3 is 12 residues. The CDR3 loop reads CASSRTLWEQFF. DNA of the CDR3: TGTGCCAGCAGCCGGACTTTATGGGAGCAGTTCTTC.